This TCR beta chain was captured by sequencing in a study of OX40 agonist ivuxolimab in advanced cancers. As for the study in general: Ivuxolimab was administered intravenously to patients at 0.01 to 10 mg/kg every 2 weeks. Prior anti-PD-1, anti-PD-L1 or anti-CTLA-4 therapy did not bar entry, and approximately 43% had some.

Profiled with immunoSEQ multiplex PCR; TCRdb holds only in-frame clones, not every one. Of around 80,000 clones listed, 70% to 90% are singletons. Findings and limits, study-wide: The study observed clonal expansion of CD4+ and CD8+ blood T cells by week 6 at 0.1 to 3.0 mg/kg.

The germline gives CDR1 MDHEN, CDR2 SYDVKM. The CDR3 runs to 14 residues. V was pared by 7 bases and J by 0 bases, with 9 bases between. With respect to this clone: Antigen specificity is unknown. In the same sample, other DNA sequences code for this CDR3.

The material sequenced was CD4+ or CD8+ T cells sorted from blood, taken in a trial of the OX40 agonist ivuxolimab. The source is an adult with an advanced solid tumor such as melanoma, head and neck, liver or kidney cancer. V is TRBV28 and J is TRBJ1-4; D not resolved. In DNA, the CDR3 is TGTGCCAGCACCGACGGGGCAACTAATGAAAAACTGTTTTTT. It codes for CASTDGATNEKLFF.